This T cell receptor beta chain comes out of a study of metastatic and nonmetastatic thyroid tumors (TCRdb year 2020). Study-wide context: Repertoires were compared across peripheral blood and tumor or nodule tissue samples from malignant and benign thyroid patients. Here is what the overall study found, with its caveats: In both blood and tumor samples, malignant tumors were reported to have significantly higher TCR beta diversity than benign nodules.

None of the patients had been given any treatment before thyroid surgery. Using T-cell receptor beta sequencing, the study looked back at clinical samples from patients collected from about 2011 to 2018. From cysteine to phenylalanine, the CDR3 is 11 amino acids long. Here the CDR3 DNA is all that survives: 33 bases in frame from base 1. CDR1 and CDR2 (MNHEY, SVGEGT) derive from the germline V gene. V and J are truncated by 5 bases and 6 bases respectively, leaving an intervening sequence of 7 bases. This clone was seen at least ten times. Its antigen target is currently unknown. No much larger clone is present one base from it, and per-base qualities are unavailable. The receptor library was made with PCR. Sequencing was performed on an Illumina HiSeq 4000. The TCR beta-chain CDR3 region of each patient was profiled by high-throughput sequencing. In the original analysis: CDR3 differences across clinicopathological groups were used to build a classifier for discriminating distant-metastatic papillary thyroid cancer patients. The Shannon index was used to assess repertoire diversity, and the Morisita-Horn index was used to assess tumor-blood repertoire similarity. TCRdb ran its own pipeline on the public reads, namely fastp trimming at Q25 and MiXCR clone calling, and kept in-frame beta chains. The V and J calls were not made by the authors but by TCRdb's processing. This sample lists 80,000 to 85,000 clones; around 12% were detected once. The ten top clones hold 7% to 10% of the sample.

The rearrangement joined TRBV6-2 or TRBV6-3 to TRBJ1-1; possibly the D gene is TRBD1, per 5 matching bases. Sequencing was done on a sample of tumor tissue. The source is a female donor with papillary thyroid cancer or a benign thyroid nodule (not recorded which). Some clones in this sample may be carry-over from other donors' samples. This receptor has the CDR3 CASSRGSEAFF. The nucleotides read TGTGCCAGCAGTCGGGGGTCTGAAGCTTTCTTT.